This T cell receptor (beta chain) was captured in a study of T cells in Graves' hyperthyroidism and ophthalmopathy. Study outcomes and limitations: Peripheral blood also featured most of the thyroid clonotypes expanded above 0.001.

The CDR3 regions of TCR beta were amplified from RNA transcripts. Researchers ran a first-round RT-PCR on the TCR CDR3 using the HTBI primer set. Each CDR3 protein is one row after TCRdb ran MiXCR on the multiplex PCR reads. This sample yields more than 550,000 distinct CDR3 sequences, of which roughly a sixth are seen a single time; over 15% belongs to the top ten. This clonotype appeared many times. The antigen remains undetermined. The trim removed 0 bases at V and 10 bases at J, leaving 8 bases unmatched. This CDR3 comprises 14 residues. CDR1 and CDR2 (germline): LGHDT, YNNKEL (reference sequence).

This rearrangement joins TRBV3-1 to TRBJ1-1; 7 nucleotides line up with TRBD1. The sequencing sample was made of blood. The receptor's source is a woman aged 45-59 years with Graves' hyperthyroidism that later progressed to Graves' ophthalmopathy. CDR3 sequence (DNA): TGTGCCAGCAGCCAAGATTGGAGGGGGCGAGGAGCTTTCTTT. This sequence encodes CASSQDWRGRGAFF.